This T cell receptor beta chain comes out of a study of T cells in Graves' hyperthyroidism and ophthalmopathy. Overall study findings and caveats: The model made its ophthalmopathy prediction, and onset followed a median about 6.8 months later. A model of 13 V-J pairs discriminated ophthalmopathy from stable hyperthyroidism.

This clonotype turned up a few times. What it binds is unknown. Authors of the study amplified TCR beta CDR3 regions from RNA transcripts. In the first-round RT-PCR of the TCR CDR3, the HTBI primer set was used. Each CDR3 protein gets one entry after TCRdb re-called the multiplex PCR reads with MiXCR. The repertoire holds 350,000 to 400,000 distinct CDR3 sequences, with 15% as singletons. CDR1 is MDHEN, CDR2 SYDVKM, per germline. The V gene lost 8 bases and the J gene lost 3 bases, with 20 bases spanning the gap. The CDR3 has 16 residues. When ophthalmopathy did not progress within 18 months, Graves' hyperthyroidism was considered stable.

The chain couples TRBV28 to TRBJ2-1; weak D call: TRBD2 (5 bases). The receptor's source is a woman aged 25 to 39 with Graves' hyperthyroidism. The source material was blood. The CDR3 is CASASPSSRDYNEQFF. As DNA, the CDR3 is TGTGCCAGCGCCTCCCCCTCTAGCAGAGACTACAATGAGCAGTTCTTC.